This T cell receptor (beta chain) is from a study of identical twins. TCRdb re-called the 5' RACE reads through MiXCR, storing one row per CDR3 protein. The sample records about 890,000 distinct CDR3 sequences, 12% being singletons. In this sample, this clonotype turned up many times. The CDR3 has 14 amino acids. V was cut by 5 bases and J by 3 bases, with 14 bases left in between. Germline V lookup: CDR1 SGHTA, CDR2 FQGTGA. The data were also submitted as part of a second study, on yellow fever vaccine responses in identical twins.

The chain couples TRBV7-3 to TRBJ2-7; D gene uncertain. The receptor's source is a woman under 30 in good health. The specimen was PBMCs. The CDR3 coding sequence is TGTGCCAGCAGCGAAGGTGGCGGTTTCTACGAGCAGTACTTC. It translates to CASSEGGGFYEQYF.